Sequencing of this T cell receptor (beta chain) was carried out in a study of cytotoxic CD8 clonotypes in ibrutinib-treated CLL listed by TCRdb under 2021. Study-wide context: The cohort had about a dozen relapsed/refractory and approximately 15 treatment-naive patients; 17 to 18 were IGHV unmutated. Partial responses were observed in around 25 patients and complete responses in 2; after a median follow-up of around 68 months, remission was maintained in 15 or so patients and progression was observed in some 12. The response samples were drawn at a median of approximately twelve months into treatment, with a range of roughly 6 to 36 months. On average, each sample had some 260,000 productive templates and more than 75,000 productive rearrangements. Longitudinal samples were available for about 30% of the 86 trial participants. Cryopreserved peripheral blood mononuclear cells were collected before treatment, at response, and at either disease progression or sustained remission. Every sample from remission and from progressive disease was obtained while the patients were still on ibrutinib. Summary of the overall study and its limitations: Public clonotypes were found to be uncommon and were observed to contract or remain stable during treatment; the increase in clonality was shown to reflect expansion of private clonotypes at ibrutinib response. Baseline clonality was found to be higher than that of age-matched healthy donors and was strongly correlated with circulating CD8+ T-cell counts. Sampling times were not matched between sustained-remission and progressing patients, and lymph node repertoires were not studied. An increase in clonality was observed at ibrutinib response, with clonality remaining stable during sustained remission and falling back toward baseline at progression.

The CDR3, cysteine through phenylalanine, is 15 amino acids long. Of the read, only the CDR3 DNA is kept; its 45 bases are in frame from base 1. Looking up the germline V gene (reference sequence) yields CDR1 SGHNT and CDR2 YYREEE. Unmatched junction bases come to 10, with V trimmed by 4 bases and J by 5 bases. The goal of deep resolution MiSeq sequencing was a depth between 1 in 1 million and 1 in 200,000 T cells, and coverage averaged 10x per clonotype. The immunoSEQ hsTCRB Kit was used to generate the TCR beta libraries. Under the source paper's analysis protocol: Data were analyzed with ImmunoSEQ Data Assistant and ImmunoSEQ Analyzer, with V, D and J genes assigned per IMGT definitions. Clonality, which ranges from 0 to 1, was calculated as one minus the normalized Shannon entropy of productive rearrangement frequencies. Public clonotype analysis was restricted to overrepresented clonotypes comprising at least 0.05% of each patient's repertoire. Thirteen age-matched healthy donor repertoires from immuneACCESS served as clonality controls. TCRdb mirrors the immuneACCESS table, restricted to in-frame sequences. Some clones are absent from its copies; in checked studies, under half trace to an unresolved V gene, and the reason for the others is unknown. V and J calls and clone size follow that table, whereas D and trimming were derived from the DNA. This sample has 25,000 to 30,000 clones in its table, and roughly 85% of those were observed once. The ten largest account for 8% of the sample.

Reading the label with the study, this specimen's time point is: around 25 months on ibrutinib. For TCR beta library preparation, approximately 2 micrograms of genomic DNA were isolated from cryopreserved PBMCs. Longitudinal blood samples from CLL patients on ibrutinib monotherapy underwent high-throughput TCR beta sequencing. The patients took part in an open-label, single-center phase 2 trial of ibrutinib monotherapy. Comments on this clone: The target of this receptor is not known. No base quality values were provided; no much bigger clone lies one nucleotide off.

Sequencing used PBMCs, obtained after 24 months of ibrutinib treatment. The source of this sequence is a human donor with chronic lymphocytic leukemia. The chain couples TRBV5-4 to TRBJ1-1; 8 nucleotides in the junction match TRBD1. CDR3 reads: CASSVDRALGTEAFF. The nucleotide sequence is TGTGCCAGCAGCGTGGACAGGGCCTTGGGGACTGAAGCTTTCTTT.